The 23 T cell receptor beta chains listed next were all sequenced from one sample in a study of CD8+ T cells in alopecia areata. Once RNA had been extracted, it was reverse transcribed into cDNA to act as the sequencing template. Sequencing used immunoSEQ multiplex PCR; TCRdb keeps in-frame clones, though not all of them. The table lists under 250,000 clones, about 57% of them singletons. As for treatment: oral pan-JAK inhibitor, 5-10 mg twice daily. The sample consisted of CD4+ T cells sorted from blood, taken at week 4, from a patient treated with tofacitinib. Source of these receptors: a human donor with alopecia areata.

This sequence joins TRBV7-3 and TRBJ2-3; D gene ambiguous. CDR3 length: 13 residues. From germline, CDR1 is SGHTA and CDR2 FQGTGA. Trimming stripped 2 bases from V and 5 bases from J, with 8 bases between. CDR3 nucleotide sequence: TGTGCCAGCAGCTTAGCGTTTGGAGATACGCAGTATTTT. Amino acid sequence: CASSLAFGDTQYF.

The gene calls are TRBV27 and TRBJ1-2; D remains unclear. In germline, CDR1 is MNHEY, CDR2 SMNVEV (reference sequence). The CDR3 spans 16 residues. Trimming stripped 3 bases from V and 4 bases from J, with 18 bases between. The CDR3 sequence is CASSLEPRSGIYGYTF. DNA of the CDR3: TGTGCCAGCAGTTTGGAGCCGCGGTCAGGAATCTATGGCTACACCTTC.

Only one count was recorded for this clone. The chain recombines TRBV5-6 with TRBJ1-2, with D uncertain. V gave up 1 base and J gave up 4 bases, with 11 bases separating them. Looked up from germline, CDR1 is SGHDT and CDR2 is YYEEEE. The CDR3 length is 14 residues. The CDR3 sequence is CASSLFLGSYGYTF. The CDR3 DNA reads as TGTGCCAGCAGCTTGTTTCTAGGGAGCTATGGCTACACCTTC.

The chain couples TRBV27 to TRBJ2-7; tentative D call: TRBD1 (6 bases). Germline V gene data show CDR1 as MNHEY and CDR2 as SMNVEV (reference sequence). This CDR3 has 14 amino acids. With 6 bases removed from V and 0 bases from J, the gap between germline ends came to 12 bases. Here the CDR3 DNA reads TGTGCCAGCAGACCAACAGGGCCCTCCTACGAGCAGTACTTC. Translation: CASRPTGPSYEQYF.

The CDR3 DNA sequence: TGTGCCTGGAGTGTAACCTCTGGAAACACCATATATTTT. This codes for CAWSVTSGNTIYF. V usage is TRBV30 and J usage is TRBJ1-3, with D hard to call. V was pared by 0 bases and J by 0 bases, with 3 bases between. Germline V gene sequence: CDR1 GTSNPN, CDR2 SVGIG (reference sequence). CDR3 size: 13 residues.

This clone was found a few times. The CDR3 bases are TGCGCCAGCAGCCCCCGTGGGGGGGTGGTACCCGGGGAGCTGTTTTTT. This translates into CASSPRGGVVPGELFF. The chain recombines TRBV4-3 with TRBJ2-2, with 7 bases identical to TRBD2. J lost 6 bases, V lost 4 bases, and 11 bases had no gene match. Looked up from germline, CDR1 is LGHNA and CDR2 is YSLEER. This CDR3 region has 16 residues.

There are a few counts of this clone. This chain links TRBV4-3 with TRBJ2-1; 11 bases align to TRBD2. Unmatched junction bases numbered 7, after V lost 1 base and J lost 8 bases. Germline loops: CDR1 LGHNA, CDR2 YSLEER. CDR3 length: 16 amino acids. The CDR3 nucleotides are TGCGCCAGCAGCCAAGGCCCGCTAGCGGGGGGCGATGAGCAGTTCTTC. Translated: CASSQGPLAGGDEQFF.

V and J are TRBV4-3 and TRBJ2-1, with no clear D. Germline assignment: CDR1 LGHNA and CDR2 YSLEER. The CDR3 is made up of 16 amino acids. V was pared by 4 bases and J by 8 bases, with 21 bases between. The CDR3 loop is CASSRRSRAFRDEQFF. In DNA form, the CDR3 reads TGCGCCAGCAGCCGCCGAAGTCGGGCCTTTAGGGATGAGCAGTTCTTC.

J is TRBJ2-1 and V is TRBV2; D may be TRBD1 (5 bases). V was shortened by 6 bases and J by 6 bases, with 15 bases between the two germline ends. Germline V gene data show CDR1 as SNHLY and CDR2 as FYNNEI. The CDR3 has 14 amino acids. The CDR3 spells CASRGWQGGNEQFF. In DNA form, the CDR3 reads TGTGCCAGCAGGGGGTGGCAGGGTGGCAATGAGCAGTTCTTC.

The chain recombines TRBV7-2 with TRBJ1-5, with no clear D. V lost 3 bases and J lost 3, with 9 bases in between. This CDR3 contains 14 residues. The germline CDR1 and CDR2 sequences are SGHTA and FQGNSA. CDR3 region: CASSFYNSNQPQHF. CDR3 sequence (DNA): TGTGCCAGCAGCTTCTACAATTCCAATCAGCCCCAGCATTTT.

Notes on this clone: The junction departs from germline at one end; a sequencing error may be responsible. Written as DNA, the CDR3 is TGTGCCAGCAGTAACTCTCAGACCCAGTACTTC. Translation: CASSNSQTQYF. The chain carries TRBV6-5 and TRBJ2-5, with unresolved D. The CDR3 totals 11 residues. CDR1 and CDR2 (germline): MNHEY, SVGAGI.

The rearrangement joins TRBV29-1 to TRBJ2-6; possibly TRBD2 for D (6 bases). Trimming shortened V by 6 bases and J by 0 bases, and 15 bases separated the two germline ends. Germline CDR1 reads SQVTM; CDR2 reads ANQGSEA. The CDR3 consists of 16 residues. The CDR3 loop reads CSVESGLSSGANVLTF. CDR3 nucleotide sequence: TGCAGCGTCGAGAGCGGGCTTAGCTCTGGGGCCAACGTCCTGACTTTC.

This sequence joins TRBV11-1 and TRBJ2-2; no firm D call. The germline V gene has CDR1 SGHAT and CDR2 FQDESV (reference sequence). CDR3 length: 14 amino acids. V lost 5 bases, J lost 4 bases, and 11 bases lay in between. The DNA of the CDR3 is TGTGCCAGCAGCCCCCTGCTGGCCACCGGGGAGCTGTTTTTT. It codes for CASSPLLATGELFF.

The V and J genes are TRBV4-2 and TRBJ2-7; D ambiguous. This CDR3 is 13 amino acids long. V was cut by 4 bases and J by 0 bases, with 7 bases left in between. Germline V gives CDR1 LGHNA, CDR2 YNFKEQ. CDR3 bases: TGTGCCAGCAGCCGCCCGGACTCCTACGAGCAGTACTTC. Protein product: CASSRPDSYEQYF.

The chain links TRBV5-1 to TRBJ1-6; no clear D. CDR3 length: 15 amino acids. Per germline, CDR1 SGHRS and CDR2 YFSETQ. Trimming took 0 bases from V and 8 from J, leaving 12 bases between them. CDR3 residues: CASSLAPSSYSPLHF. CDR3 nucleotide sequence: TGCGCCAGCAGCTTGGCGCCCTCGAGTTATTCACCCCTCCACTTT.

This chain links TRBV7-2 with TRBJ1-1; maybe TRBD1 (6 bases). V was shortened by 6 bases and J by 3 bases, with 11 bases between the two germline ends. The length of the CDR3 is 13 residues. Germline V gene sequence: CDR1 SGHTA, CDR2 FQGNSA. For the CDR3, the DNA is TGTGCCAGCAGGAAAGGGGGAGACACTGAAGCTTTCTTT. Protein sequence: CASRKGGDTEAFF.

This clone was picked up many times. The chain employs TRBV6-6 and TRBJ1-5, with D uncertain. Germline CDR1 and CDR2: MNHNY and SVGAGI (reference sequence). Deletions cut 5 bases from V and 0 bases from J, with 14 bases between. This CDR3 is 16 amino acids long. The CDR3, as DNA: TGTGCCAGCAGTCTCCTAGGACTATATAGCAATCAGCCCCAGCATTTT. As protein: CASSLLGLYSNQPQHF.

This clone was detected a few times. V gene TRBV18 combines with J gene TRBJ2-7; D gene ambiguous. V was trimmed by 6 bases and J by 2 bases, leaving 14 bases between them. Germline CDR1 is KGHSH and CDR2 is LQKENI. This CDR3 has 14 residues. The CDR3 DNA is TGTGCCAGCTCGCCTAGGACCGAGACCTACGAGCAGTACTTC. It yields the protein CASSPRTETYEQYF.

CDR3 in amino acids: CASSPDRDSFGYTF. The CDR3 coding sequence is TGTGCCAGCAGTCCGGACAGGGATAGTTTTGGCTACACCTTC. The chain employs TRBV5-5 and TRBJ1-2, with 8 bases lining up with TRBD1. The CDR3 loop spans 14 amino acids. Germline V CDR1 and CDR2: SGHKS, YYEKEE (reference sequence). V lost 5 bases, J lost 7 bases, and 10 bases stayed unmatched. The full variable domain, its missing parts supplied by reference TRBV5-5 and TRBJ1-2, is DAGVTQSPTHLIKTRGQQVTLRCSPISGHKSVSWYQQVLGQGPQFIFQYYEKEERGRGNFPDRFSARQFPNYSSELNVNALLLGDSALYLCASSPDRDSFGYTFGSGTRLTVV.

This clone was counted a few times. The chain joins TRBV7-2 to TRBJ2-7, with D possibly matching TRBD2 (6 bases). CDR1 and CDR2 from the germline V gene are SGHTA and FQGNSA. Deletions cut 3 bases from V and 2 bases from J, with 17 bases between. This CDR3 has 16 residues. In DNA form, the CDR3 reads TGTGCCAGCAGCTTCTTATTCATGCGGGGCACCTACGAGCAGTACTTC. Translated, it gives CASSFLFMRGTYEQYF.

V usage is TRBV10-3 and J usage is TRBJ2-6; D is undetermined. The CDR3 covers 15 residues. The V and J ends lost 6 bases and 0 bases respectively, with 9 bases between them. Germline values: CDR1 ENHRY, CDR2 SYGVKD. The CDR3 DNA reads TGTGCCATCAGCACAGCCGTCTCTGGGGCCAACGTCCTGACTTTC. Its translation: CAISTAVSGANVLTF.

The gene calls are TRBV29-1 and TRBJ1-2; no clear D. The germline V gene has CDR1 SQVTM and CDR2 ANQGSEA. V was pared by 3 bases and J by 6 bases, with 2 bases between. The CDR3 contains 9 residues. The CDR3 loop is CSVDHGYTF. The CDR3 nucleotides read TGCAGCGTTGACCATGGCTACACCTTC.

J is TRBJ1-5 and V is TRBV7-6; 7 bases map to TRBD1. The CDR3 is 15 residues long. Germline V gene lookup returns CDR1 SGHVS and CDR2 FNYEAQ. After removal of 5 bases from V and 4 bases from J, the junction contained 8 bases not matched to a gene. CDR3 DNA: TGTGCCAGCAGCCCCGCGGACAGGCCTAATCAGCCCCAGCATTTT. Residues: CASSPADRPNQPQHF. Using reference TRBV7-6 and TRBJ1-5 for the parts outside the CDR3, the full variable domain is GAGVSQSPRYKVTKRGQDVALRCDPISGHVSLYWYRQALGQGPEFLTYFNYEAQQDKSGLPNDRFSAERPEGSISTLTIQRTEQRDSAMYRCASSPADRPNQPQHFGDGTRLSIL.